The entry that follows covers one T cell receptor (beta chain) sequence. As yet, its antigen is unknown. The data derive from a study of tumor-infiltrating lymphocytes in localized non-small cell lung cancer. About the research overall: From each patient, both tumor and uninvolved lung, non-adjacent to tumor, were sampled.

General study results and limits: Higher tumor T cell infiltration than in uninvolved lung was supported by TCRbeta sequencing. Not all patients were TCR sequenced, owing to tissue quantity. Each assay used a separate piece of the same tissue.

The repertoire was sequenced with immunoSEQ multiplex PCR; TCRdb's copy has only in-frame clones and lacks some. The sample includes 10,000 or so clones, around 80% of them seen just once. V was pared by 1 base and J by 0 bases, with 6 bases between. CDR3 length: 14 residues. Germline CDR1 is SGHRS and CDR2 is YFSETQ. The clonotype comes from a human donor with non-small cell lung cancer. The sequencing input was uninvolved lung tissue not adjacent to the tumor. This chain links TRBV5-1 with TRBJ2-3; D is uncertain. The CDR3, as DNA: TGCGCCAGCAGCTTGCCAGAGAGCACAGATACGCAGTATTTT. Encoded protein: CASSLPESTDTQYF.